This T cell receptor (beta chain) was captured by sequencing in a study of cytomegalovirus exposure and HLA in healthy donors. The PCR ran on 60 Vbeta and 13 Jbeta primers. TCRdb's table, derived via immunoSEQ multiplex PCR, lists solely in-frame clones and lacks some. The sample has about 90,000 clones, just over 65% seen once. J was trimmed by 2 bases and V by 5 bases; bases with no gene match: 9. Germline CDR1 is MDHEN and CDR2 is SYDVKM. The CDR3 loop spans 16 amino acids. The sample was PBMCs. J is TRBJ2-7 and V is TRBV28, with 10 positions matching TRBD2. The source of this sequence is a man under 40 in good health and CMV-seronegative. The CDR3 protein is CASSGTGTSEPYEQYF. As DNA, the CDR3 is TGTGCCAGCAGTGGGACCGGGACTAGCGAGCCCTACGAGCAGTACTTC. Full variable domain (missing parts from reference TRBV28 and TRBJ2-7): DVKVTQSSRYLVKRTGEKVFLECVQDMDHENMFWYRQDPGLGLRLIYFSYDVKMKEKGDIPEGYSVSREKKERFSLILESASTNQTSMYLCASSGTGTSEPYEQYFGPGTRLTVT.